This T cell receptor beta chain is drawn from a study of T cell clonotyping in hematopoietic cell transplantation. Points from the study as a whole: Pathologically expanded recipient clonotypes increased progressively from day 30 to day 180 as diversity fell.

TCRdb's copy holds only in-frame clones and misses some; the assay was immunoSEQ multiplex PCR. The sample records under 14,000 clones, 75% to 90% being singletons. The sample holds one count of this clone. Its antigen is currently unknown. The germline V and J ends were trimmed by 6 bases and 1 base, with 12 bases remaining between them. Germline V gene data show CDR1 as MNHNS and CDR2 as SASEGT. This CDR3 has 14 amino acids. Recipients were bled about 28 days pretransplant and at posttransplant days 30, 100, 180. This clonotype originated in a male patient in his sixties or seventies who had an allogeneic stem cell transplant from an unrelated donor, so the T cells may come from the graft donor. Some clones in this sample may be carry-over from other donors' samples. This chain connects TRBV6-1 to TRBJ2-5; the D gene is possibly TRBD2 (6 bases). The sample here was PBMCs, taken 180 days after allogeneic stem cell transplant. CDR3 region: CASSSPGGQETQYF. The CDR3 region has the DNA TGTGCCAGCAGCTCACCCGGGGGCCAAGAGACCCAGTACTTC.